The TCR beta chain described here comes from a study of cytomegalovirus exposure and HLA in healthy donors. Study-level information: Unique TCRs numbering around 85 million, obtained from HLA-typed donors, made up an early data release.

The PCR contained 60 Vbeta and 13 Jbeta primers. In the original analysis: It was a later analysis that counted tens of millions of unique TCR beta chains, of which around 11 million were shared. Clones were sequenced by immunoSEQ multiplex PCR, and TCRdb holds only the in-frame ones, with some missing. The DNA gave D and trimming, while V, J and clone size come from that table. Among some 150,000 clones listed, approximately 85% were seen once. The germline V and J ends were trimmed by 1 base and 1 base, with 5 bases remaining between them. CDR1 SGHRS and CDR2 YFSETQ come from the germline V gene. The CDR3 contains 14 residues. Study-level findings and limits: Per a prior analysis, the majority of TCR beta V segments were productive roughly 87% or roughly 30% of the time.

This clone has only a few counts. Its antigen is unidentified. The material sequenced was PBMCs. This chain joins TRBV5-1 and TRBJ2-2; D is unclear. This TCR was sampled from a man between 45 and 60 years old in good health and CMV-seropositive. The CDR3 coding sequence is TGCGCCAGCAGCTTGAACAGGAACACCGGGGAGCTGTTTTTT. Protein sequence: CASSLNRNTGELFF.